A selection of T cell receptor beta chains follows, all from one sample in a study of cytomegalovirus exposure and HLA in healthy donors. The repertoire was sequenced with immunoSEQ multiplex PCR; TCRdb's copy has only in-frame clones and lacks some. Of around 150,000 clones listed, 60% to 85% are singletons. Sequenced material: PBMCs. The source of these receptors is a man aged 50-60 years in good health and CMV-seropositive. Both conserved end residues are part of each CDR3. A D gene is named only where the DNA matches it firmly. Clone size appears in some rows only: once, few, many, or a class for an expanded clone.

V: TRBV7-9; J: TRBJ2-3; size: NA; D: NA; DNA: TGTGCCAGCAGCCCCGGGACGGAGGGGATATGGACAGATACGCAGTATTTT; CDR3: CASSPGTEGIWTDTQYF
V: TRBV14; J: TRBJ2-5; size: NA; D: NA; DNA: TGTGCCAGCAGCCCATCGGTGACTTTTCTACAAGAGACCCAGTACTTC; CDR3: CASSPSVTFLQETQYF
V: TRBV4-1; J: TRBJ1-2; size: once; D: TRBD1; DNA: TGCGCCAGCAGCCAAGAAGGCAGGGGGTCTACTGGCTATGGCTACACCTTC; CDR3: CASSQEGRGSTGYGYTF
V: TRBV27; J: TRBJ1-2; size: NA; D: NA; DNA: TGTGCCAGCAGTTTTATGGCAGGGGATGGCTACACCTTC; CDR3: CASSFMAGDGYTF
V: TRBV29-1; J: TRBJ1-1; size: NA; D: NA; DNA: TGCAGCGTTGATCCCCACGCGGGAAGGACTGAAGCTTTCTTT; CDR3: CSVDPHAGRTEAFF
V: TRBV4-1; J: TRBJ2-3; size: NA; D: NA; DNA: TGCGCCAGCAGCCAAGAGTCTAGCACAGATACGCAGTATTTT; CDR3: CASSQESSTDTQYF
V: TRBV4-2; J: TRBJ2-2; size: NA; D: TRBD2; DNA: TGTGCCAGCAGCAAACGGACTAGCATGAACACCGGGGAGCTGTTTTTT; CDR3: CASSKRTSMNTGELFF
V: TRBV4-2; J: TRBJ2-1; size: NA; D: TRBD2; DNA: TGTGCCAGCAGCCAAGAACCGGGGAGGGAATACAATGAGCAGTTCTTC; CDR3: CASSQEPGREYNEQFF
V: TRBV5-1; J: TRBJ2-7; size: few; D: TRBD2; DNA: TGCGCCAGCAGTGGGGGGGAGGGAGCGAACGAGCAGTACTTC; CDR3: CASSGGEGANEQYF
V: TRBV12-5; J: TRBJ2-7; size: NA; D: NA; DNA: TGTGCTAGTGGTACCCATGCAGTCCCCTACGAGCAGTACTTC; CDR3: CASGTHAVPYEQYF
V: TRBV28; J: TRBJ1-2; size: NA; D: TRBD1; DNA: TGTGCCAGCAGCTCACAGGGGGCCTGGAGCTATGGCTACACCTTC; CDR3: CASSSQGAWSYGYTF
V: TRBV5-1; J: TRBJ1-1; size: NA; D: NA; DNA: TGCGCCAGCAGCCTTCAAGACACGACCACTGAAGCTTTCTTT; CDR3: CASSLQDTTTEAFF
V: TRBV7-2; J: TRBJ2-7; size: NA; D: NA; DNA: TGTGCCAGCAGACCCGAAACCCGTGGCTGGAGGGCCTACGAGCAGTACTTC; CDR3: CASRPETRGWRAYEQYF
V: TRBV4-1; J: TRBJ1-5; size: few; D: TRBD1; DNA: TGCGCCAGCAGCCGACAGATGATGGGGCAGGGGGCTCAGCCCCAGCATTTT; CDR3: CASSRQMMGQGAQPQHF
V: TRBV10-1; J: TRBJ1-5; size: NA; D: TRBD1; DNA: TGCACCAGCAGTGGAGGACAGGACGGCCAGCCCCAGCATTTT; CDR3: CTSSGGQDGQPQHF
V: TRBV6-1; J: TRBJ2-1; size: NA; D: NA; DNA: TGTGCCAGCAGTGAACAATTGTTGGCTGCTGAGCAGTTCTTC; CDR3: CASSEQLLAAEQFF
V: TRBV9; J: TRBJ2-1; size: NA; D: NA; DNA: TGTGCCAGCAGCGCCGAGCGGGGACACCGATACAATGAGCAGTTCTTC; CDR3: CASSAERGHRYNEQFF
V: TRBV30; J: TRBJ2-3; size: NA; D: NA; DNA: TGTGCCTGGAGTGTAGGGGGTAACGTAGATACGCAGTATTTT; CDR3: CAWSVGGNVDTQYF
V: TRBV6-1; J: TRBJ1-1; size: NA; D: NA; DNA: TGTGCCAGCAGACAAACAGGGCTCACTGAAGCTTTCTTT; CDR3: CASRQTGLTEAFF
V: TRBV28; J: TRBJ2-7; size: NA; D: NA; DNA: TGTGCCAGCAGCCAGGGGTGGAACGAGCAGTACTTC; CDR3: CASSQGWNEQYF
V: TRBV18; J: TRBJ1-4; size: once; D: TRBD1; DNA: TGTGCCAGCTCACCACAGGCCCCCGGGACAGGGACTAATGAAAAACTGTTTTTT; CDR3: CASSPQAPGTGTNEKLFF
V: TRBV7-9; J: TRBJ2-1; size: NA; D: TRBD2; DNA: TGTTCCAGCAGCTCCTCTAGCGGGAGCTCCTACAATGAGCAGTTCTTC; CDR3: CSSSSSSGSSYNEQFF
V: TRBV18; J: TRBJ2-7; size: once; D: NA; DNA: TGTGCCAGCTCACCACGACATTTCCACGAGCAGTACTTC; CDR3: CASSPRHFHEQYF
V: TRBV9; J: TRBJ2-7; size: once; D: TRBD1; DNA: TGTGCCAGCAGCGTAGAGGCTTTAGGGACAGGGCGAAGGAGCAGCTACGAGCAGTACTTC; CDR3: CASSVEALGTGRRSSYEQYF
V: TRBV5-1; J: TRBJ2-3; size: NA; D: NA; DNA: TGCGCCAGCAGCGCGGGACCCGGCACAGATACGCAGTATTTT; CDR3: CASSAGPGTDTQYF
V: TRBV29-1; J: TRBJ2-7; size: NA; D: TRBD1; DNA: TGCAGCGTTGAGGCCCGGGACAGAGACTCCTACGAGCAGTACTTC; CDR3: CSVEARDRDSYEQYF
V: TRBV5-1; J: TRBJ2-2; size: NA; D: NA; DNA: TGCGCCAGCAGCCCCCCAAACACCGGGGAGCTGTTTTTT; CDR3: CASSPPNTGELFF
V: TRBV5-4; J: TRBJ1-1; size: NA; D: NA; DNA: TGTGCCAGTGGACAGAGCGCCAACACTGAAGCTTTCTTT; CDR3: CASGQSANTEAFF
V: TRBV30; J: TRBJ2-1; size: NA; D: NA; DNA: TGTGCCTGGAGTGTATCAGGGGCCAGGGAGCAGTTCTTC; CDR3: CAWSVSGAREQFF
V: TRBV2; J: TRBJ2-3; size: NA; D: TRBD2; DNA: TGTGCCAGTCTAGCGGGAGTGCTAGATACGCAGTATTTT; CDR3: CASLAGVLDTQYF
V: TRBV5-4; J: TRBJ2-2; size: NA; D: TRBD1; DNA: TGTGCCAGCAGCTTGGCACAGGGGGCCGGTACCGGGGAGCTGTTTTTT; CDR3: CASSLAQGAGTGELFF
V: TRBV9; J: TRBJ1-1; size: NA; D: NA; DNA: TGTGCCAGCAGCGTAGCCAATCAGGGTGAAGCTTTCTTT; CDR3: CASSVANQGEAFF
V: TRBV28; J: TRBJ1-5; size: NA; D: NA; DNA: TGTGCCAGCAGGTTATTTGCACAGGGAGACAATCAGCCCCAGCATTTT; CDR3: CASRLFAQGDNQPQHF
V: TRBV10-2; J: TRBJ2-7; size: NA; D: TRBD2; DNA: TGCGCCAGCAGCCAGAGCGGGAGCTCCTACGAGCAGTACTTC; CDR3: CASSQSGSSYEQYF
V: TRBV6-5; J: TRBJ2-1; size: NA; D: NA; DNA: TGTGCCAGCAGTTTGGACTTCTACAATGAGCAGTTCTTC; CDR3: CASSLDFYNEQFF
V: TRBV7-9; J: TRBJ2-7; size: NA; D: NA; DNA: TGTGCCAGCAGCCCCGACACATACGAGCAGTACTTC; CDR3: CASSPDTYEQYF
V: TRBV7-9; J: TRBJ2-7; size: NA; D: TRBD1; DNA: TGTTCCAGCAGCACTCAGGGGGGACAGGGTCAACACGAGCAGTACTTC; CDR3: CSSSTQGGQGQHEQYF
V: TRBV5-1; J: TRBJ2-2; size: once; D: NA; DNA: TGCGCCAGCAAGGGGTACACCGGGGAGCTGTTTTTT; CDR3: CASKGYTGELFF
V: TRBV7-9; J: TRBJ2-2; size: NA; D: TRBD1; DNA: TGTGCCAGCAGTCCGAGTTGGACAGGGGACACCGGGGAGCTGTTTTTT; CDR3: CASSPSWTGDTGELFF
V: TRBV9; J: TRBJ2-5; size: NA; D: TRBD2; DNA: TGTGCCAGCAGCCTTACTAGCGGGAGCTGGAAAGAGACCCAGTACTTC; CDR3: CASSLTSGSWKETQYF
V: TRBV10-2; J: TRBJ2-5; size: once; D: TRBD2; DNA: TGCGCCAGCAGTGAGGGGACTAGCGGGATCTGGGAAGAGACCCAGTACTTC; CDR3: CASSEGTSGIWEETQYF
V: TRBV29-1; J: TRBJ2-7; size: NA; D: TRBD2; DNA: TGCAGCGTTGAAAGGGGGACTAGCGATAGCGAGCAGTACTTC; CDR3: CSVERGTSDSEQYF